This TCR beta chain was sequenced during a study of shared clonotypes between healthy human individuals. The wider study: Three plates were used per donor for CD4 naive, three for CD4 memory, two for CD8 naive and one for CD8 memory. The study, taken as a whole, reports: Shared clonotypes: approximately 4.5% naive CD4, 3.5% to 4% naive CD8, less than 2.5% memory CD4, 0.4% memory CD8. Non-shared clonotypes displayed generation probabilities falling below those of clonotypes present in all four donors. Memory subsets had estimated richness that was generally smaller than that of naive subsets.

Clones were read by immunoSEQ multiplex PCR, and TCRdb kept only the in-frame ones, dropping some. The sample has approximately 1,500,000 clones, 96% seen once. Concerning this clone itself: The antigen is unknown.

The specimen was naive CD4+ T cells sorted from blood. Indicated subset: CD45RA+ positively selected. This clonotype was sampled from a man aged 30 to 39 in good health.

CDR3 sequence reads: CASSYSTETEAFF. The CDR3 DNA sequence: TGTGCCAGCAGTTACTCGACCGAAACTGAAGCTTTCTTT. This chain uses TRBV6-6 with TRBJ1-1; D ambiguous. Germline loops: CDR1 MNHNY, CDR2 SVGAGI (reference sequence). V lost 0 bases and J lost 5, with 7 bases in between. CDR3 length equals 13 residues.